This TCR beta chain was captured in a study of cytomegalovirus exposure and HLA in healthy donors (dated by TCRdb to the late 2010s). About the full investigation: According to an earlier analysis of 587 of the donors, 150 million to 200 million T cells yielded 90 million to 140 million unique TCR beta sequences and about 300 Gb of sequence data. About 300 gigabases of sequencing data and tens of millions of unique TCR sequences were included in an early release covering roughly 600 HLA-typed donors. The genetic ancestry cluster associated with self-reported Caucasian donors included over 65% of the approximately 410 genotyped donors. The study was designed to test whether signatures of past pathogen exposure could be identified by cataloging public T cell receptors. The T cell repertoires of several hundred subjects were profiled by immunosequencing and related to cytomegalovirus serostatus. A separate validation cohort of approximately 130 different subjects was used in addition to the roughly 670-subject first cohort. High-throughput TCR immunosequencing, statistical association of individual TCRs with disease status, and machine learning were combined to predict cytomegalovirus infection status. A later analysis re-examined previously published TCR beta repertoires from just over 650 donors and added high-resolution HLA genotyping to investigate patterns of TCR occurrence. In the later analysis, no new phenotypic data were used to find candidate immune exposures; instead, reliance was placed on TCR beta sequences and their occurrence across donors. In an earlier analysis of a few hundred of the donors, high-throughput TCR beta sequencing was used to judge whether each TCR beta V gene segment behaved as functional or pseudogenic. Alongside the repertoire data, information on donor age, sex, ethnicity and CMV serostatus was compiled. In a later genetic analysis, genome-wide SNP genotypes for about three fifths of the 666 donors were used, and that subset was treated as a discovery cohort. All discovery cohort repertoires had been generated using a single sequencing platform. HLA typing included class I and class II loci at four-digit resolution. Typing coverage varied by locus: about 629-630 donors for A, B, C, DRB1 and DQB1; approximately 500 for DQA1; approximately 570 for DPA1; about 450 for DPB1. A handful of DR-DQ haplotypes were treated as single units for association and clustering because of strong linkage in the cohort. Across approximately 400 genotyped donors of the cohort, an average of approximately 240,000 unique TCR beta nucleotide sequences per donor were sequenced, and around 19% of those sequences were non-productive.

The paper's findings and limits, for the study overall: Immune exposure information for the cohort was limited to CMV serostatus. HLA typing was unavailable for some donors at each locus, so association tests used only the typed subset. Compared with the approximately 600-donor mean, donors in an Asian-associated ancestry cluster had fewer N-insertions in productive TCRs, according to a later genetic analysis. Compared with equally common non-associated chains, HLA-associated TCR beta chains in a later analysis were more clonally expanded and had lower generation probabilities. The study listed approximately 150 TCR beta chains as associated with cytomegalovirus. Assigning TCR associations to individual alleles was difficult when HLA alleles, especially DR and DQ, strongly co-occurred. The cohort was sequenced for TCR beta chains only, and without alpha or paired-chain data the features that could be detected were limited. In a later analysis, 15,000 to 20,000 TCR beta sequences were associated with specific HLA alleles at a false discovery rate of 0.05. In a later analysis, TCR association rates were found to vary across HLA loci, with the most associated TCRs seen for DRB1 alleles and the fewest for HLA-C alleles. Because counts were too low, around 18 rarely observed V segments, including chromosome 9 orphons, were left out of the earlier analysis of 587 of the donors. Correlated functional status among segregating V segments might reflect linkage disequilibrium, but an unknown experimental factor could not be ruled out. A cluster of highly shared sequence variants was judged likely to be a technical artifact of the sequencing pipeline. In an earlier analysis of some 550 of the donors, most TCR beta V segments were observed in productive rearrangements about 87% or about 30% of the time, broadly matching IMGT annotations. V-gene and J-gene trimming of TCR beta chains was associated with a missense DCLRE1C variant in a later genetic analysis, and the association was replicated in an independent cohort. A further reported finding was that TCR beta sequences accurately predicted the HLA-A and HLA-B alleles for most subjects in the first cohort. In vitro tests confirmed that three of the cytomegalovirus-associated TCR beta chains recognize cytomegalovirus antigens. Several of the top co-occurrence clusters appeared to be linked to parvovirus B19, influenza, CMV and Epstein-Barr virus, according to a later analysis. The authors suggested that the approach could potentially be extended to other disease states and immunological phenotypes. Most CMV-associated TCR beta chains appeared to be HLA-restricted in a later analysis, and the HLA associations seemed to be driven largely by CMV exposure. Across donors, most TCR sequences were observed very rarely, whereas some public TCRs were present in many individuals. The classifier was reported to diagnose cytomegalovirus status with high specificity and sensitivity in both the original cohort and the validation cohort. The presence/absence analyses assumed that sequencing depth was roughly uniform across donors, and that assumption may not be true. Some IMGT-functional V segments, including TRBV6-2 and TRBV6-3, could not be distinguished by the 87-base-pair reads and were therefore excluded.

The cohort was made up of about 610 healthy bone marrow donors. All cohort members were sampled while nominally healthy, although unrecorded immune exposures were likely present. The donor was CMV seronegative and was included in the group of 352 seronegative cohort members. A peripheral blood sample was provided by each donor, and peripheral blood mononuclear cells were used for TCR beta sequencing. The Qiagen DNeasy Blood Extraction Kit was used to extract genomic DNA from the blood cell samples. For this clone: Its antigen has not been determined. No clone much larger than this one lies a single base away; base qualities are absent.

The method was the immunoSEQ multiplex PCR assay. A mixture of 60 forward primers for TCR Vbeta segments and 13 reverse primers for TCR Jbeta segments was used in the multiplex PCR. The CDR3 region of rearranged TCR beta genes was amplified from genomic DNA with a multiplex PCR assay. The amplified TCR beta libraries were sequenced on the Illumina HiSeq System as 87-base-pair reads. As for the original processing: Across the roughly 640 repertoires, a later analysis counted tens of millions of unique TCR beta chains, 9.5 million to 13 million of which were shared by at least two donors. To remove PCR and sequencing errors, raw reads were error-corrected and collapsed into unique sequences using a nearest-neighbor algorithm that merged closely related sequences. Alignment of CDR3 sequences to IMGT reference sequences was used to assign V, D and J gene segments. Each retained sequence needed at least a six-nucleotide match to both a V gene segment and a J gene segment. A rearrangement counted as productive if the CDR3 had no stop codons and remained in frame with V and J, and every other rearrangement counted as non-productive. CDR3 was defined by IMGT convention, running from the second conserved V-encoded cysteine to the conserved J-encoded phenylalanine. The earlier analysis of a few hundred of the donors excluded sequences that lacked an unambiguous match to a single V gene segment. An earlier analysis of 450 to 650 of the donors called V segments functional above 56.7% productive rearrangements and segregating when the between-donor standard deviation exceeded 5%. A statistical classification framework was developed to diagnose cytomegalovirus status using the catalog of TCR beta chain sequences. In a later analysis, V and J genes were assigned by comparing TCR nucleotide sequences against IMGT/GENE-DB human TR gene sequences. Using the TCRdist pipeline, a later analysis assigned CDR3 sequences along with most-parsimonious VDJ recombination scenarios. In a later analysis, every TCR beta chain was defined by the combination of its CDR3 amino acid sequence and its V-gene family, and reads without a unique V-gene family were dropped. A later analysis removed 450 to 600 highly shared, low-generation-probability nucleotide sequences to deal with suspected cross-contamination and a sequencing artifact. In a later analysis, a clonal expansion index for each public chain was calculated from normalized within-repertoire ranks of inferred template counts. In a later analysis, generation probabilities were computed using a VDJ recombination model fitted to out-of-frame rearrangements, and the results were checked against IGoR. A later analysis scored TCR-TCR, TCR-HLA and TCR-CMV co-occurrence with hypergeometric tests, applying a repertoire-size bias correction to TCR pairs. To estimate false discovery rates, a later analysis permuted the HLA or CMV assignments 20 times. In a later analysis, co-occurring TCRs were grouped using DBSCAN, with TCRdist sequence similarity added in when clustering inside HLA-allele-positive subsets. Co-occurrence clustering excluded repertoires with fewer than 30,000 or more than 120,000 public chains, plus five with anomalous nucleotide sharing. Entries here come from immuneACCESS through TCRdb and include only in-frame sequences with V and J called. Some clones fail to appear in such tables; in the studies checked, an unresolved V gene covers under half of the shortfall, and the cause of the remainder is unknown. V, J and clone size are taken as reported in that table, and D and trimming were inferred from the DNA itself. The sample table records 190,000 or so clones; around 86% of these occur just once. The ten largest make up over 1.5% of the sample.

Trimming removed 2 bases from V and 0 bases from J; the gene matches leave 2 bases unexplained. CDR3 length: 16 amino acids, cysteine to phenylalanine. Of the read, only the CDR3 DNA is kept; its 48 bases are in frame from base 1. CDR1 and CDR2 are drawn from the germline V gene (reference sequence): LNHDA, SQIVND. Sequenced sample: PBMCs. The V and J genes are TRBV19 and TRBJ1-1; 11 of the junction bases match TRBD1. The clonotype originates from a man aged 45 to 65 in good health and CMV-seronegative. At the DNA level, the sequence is TGTGCCAGTAGTATAAGGACAGGGGGCTTGAACACTGAAGCTTTCTTT. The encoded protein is CASSIRTGGLNTEAFF.